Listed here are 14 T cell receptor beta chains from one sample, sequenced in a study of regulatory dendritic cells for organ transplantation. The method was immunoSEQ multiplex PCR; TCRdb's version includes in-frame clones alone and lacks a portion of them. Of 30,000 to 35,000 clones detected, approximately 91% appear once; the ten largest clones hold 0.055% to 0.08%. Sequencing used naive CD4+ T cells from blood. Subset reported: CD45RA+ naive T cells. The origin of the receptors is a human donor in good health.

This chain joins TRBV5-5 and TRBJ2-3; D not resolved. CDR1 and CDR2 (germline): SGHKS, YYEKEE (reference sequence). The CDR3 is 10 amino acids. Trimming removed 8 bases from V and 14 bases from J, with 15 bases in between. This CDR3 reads CASGDPSRYF. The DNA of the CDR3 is TGTGCCAGTGGAGATCCCTCGAGGTATTTT.

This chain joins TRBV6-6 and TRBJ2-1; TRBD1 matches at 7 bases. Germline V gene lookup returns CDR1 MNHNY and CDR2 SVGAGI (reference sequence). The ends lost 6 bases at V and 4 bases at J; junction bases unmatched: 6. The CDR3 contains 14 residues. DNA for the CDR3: TGTGCCAGCAGCCCTGGGACAGCATACAATGAGCAGTTCTTC. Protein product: CASSPGTAYNEQFF.

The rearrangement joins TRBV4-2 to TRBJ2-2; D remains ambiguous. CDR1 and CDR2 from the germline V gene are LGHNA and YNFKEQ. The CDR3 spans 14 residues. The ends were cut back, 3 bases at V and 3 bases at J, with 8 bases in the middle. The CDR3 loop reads CASSQAQHTGELFF. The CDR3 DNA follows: TGTGCCAGCAGCCAGGCCCAGCACACCGGGGAGCTGTTTTTT.

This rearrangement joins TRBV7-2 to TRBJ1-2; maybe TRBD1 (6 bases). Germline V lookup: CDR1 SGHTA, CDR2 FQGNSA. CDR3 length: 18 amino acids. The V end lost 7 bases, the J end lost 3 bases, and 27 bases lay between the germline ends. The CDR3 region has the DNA TGTGCCAGCATTCCTCAACCCCCGGGGGGGGGCTCTCACTATGGCTACACCTTC. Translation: CASIPQPPGGGSHYGYTF.

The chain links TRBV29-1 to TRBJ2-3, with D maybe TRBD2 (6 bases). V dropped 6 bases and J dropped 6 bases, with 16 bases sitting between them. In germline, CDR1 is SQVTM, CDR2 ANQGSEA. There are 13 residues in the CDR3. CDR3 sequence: CSVPGRGSDTQYF. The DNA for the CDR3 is TGCAGCGTCCCGGGTCGGGGGTCTGATACGCAGTATTTT.

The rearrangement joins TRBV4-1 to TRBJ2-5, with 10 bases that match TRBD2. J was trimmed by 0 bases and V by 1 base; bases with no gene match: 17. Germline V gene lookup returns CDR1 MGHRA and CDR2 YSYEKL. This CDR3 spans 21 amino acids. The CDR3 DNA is TGCGCCAGCAGCCAAGTCCCAGCGGGGGGGCTCCTGTCCCCGAACCAAGAGACCCAGTACTTC. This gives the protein CASSQVPAGGLLSPNQETQYF.

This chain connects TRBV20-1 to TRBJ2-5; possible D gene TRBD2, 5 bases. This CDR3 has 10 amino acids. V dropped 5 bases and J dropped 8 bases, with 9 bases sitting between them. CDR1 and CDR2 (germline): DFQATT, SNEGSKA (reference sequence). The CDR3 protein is CSAGGQTQYF. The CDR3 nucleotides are TGCAGTGCTGGAGGCCAAACCCAGTACTTC.

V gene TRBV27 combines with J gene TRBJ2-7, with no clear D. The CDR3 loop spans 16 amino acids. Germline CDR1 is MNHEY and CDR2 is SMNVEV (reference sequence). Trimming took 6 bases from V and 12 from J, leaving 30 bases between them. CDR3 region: CASSRYLSPAPSIVYF. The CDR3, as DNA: TGTGCCAGCAGCCGATATTTGTCCCCCGCCCCTTCTATAGTGTACTTC.

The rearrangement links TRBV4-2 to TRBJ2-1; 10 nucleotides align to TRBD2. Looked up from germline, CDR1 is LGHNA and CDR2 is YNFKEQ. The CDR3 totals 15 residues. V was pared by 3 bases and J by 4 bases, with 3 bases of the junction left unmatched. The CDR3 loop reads CASSHSLAGYNEQFF. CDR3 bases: TGTGCCAGCAGCCACTCACTAGCGGGGTACAATGAGCAGTTCTTC.

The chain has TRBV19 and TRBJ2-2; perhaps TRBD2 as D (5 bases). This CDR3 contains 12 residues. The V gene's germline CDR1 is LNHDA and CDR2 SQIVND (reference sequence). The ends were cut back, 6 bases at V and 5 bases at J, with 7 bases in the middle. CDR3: CASSWETGELFF. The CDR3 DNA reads TGTGCCAGTAGCTGGGAGACCGGGGAGCTGTTTTTT.

CDR3 in DNA: TGTGCCAGCAGTGCTCTACAGGGCCGGTGGGGACAGAGTTATGGCTACACCTTC. Translated: CASSALQGRWGQSYGYTF. V usage is TRBV6-1 and J usage is TRBJ1-2; TRBD1 matches at 7 bases. Germline values: CDR1 MNHNS, CDR2 SASEGT. The CDR3 covers 18 residues. J gave up 5 bases and V 4 bases, and 19 bases lay outside the gene matches.

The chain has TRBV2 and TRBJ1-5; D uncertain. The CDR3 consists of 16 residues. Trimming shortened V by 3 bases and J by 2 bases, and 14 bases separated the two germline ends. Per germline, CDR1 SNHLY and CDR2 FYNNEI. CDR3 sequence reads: CASSDDLGRGNQPQHF. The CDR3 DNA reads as TGTGCCAGCAGTGATGATCTGGGAAGGGGCAATCAGCCCCAGCATTTT.

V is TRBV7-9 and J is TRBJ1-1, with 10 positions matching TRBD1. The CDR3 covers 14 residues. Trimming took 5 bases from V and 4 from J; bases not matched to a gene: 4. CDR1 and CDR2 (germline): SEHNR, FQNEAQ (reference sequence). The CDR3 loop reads CASSTGQGGTEAFF. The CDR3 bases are TGTGCCAGCAGCACCGGACAGGGGGGCACTGAAGCTTTCTTT. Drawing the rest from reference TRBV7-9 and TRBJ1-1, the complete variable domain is DTGVSQNPRHKITKRGQNVTFRCDPISEHNRLYWYRQTLGQGPEFLTYFQNEAQLEKSRLLSDRFSAERPKGSFSTLEIQRTEQGDSAMYLCASSTGQGGTEAFFGQGTRLTVV.

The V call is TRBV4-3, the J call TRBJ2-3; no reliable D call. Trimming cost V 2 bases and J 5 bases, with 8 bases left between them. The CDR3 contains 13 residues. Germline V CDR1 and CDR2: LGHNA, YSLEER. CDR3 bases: TGCGCCAGCAGCCAAAGATCGGGAGATACGCAGTATTTT. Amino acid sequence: CASSQRSGDTQYF.